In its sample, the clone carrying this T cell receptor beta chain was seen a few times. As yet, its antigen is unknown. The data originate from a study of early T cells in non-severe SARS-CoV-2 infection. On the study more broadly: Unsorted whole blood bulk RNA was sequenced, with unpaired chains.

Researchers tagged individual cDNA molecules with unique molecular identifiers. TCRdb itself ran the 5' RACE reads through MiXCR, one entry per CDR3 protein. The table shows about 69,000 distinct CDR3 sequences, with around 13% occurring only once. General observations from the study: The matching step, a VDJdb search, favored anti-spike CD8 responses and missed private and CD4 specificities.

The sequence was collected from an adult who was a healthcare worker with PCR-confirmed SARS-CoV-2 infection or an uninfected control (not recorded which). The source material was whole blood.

The chain's CDR3 is CAIGTEATDTQYF. CDR3 in DNA: TGTGCCATAGGGACGGAAGCCACAGATACGCAGTATTTT. J is TRBJ2-3 and V is TRBV10-3, with D perhaps assigned TRBD1 or TRBD2 (5 bases each). V was clipped by 9 bases and J by 2 bases, with 12 bases between them. CDR3 length equals 13 residues. CDR1 is ENHRY, CDR2 SYGVKD, per germline.